These T cell receptor beta chains were read from a single sample in a study of control samples from healthy donors and cancer patients. Produced via immunoSEQ multiplex PCR; TCRdb's table is partial and in-frame only. In the table there are about 160,000 clones, about 94% of which are singletons. The specimen sequenced was blood. These receptors were collected from a woman under 40 in good health. CDR3s include the opening cysteine and the closing phenylalanine or tryptophan. Not all rows give a size; the values are once, few, many and, for expanded clones, a class.

TRBJ2-1 | - | TRBV6-6 | CASSPLLAGGPYNEQFF
TRBJ1-2 | - | TRBV11-2 | CASSLGQGRVNYGYTF
TRBJ2-3 | - | TRBV7-2 | CASSLVWGELVTDTQYF
TRBJ2-7 | - | TRBV15 | CATSRDRPSYEQYF
TRBJ2-7 | - | TRBV18 | CASSPPAGGPGEQYF
TRBJ2-5 | once | TRBV20-1 | CSASMTSGRGETQYF
TRBJ2-7 | - | TRBV24-1 | CATSDSRTGTHEQYF
TRBJ2-7 | once | TRBV5-6 | CASSLVSQGRKEQYF
TRBJ2-7 | few | TRBV19 | CASSIGYRDSRSYEQYF
TRBJ2-7 | - | TRBV3-1/TRBV3-2 | CASSQARERLAPFEQYF
TRBJ2-3 | - | TRBV7-6 | CASSPRSGRAGDTQYF
TRBJ2-1 | - | TRBV19 | CASSRLAGGGEQFF
TRBJ2-2 | - | TRBV18 | CASSPNSGQGNTGELFF
TRBJ1-1 | few | TRBV29-1 | CSVGTSETEAFF
TRBJ1-2 | - | TRBV28 | CASSGGDRGQDTF
TRBJ2-2 | - | TRBV18 | CASSNRVANTGELFF
TRBJ2-3 | - | TRBV7-9 | CASRPGLADPDTQYF
TRBJ2-5 | few | TRBV6-4 | CASSDGEGTQYF
TRBJ2-3 | - | TRBV27 | CASSLLAVGGSSTDTQYF
TRBJ2-3 | - | TRBV24-1 | CATSAWGLSTDTQYF
TRBJ2-3 | - | TRBV12-5 | CASGLGWHGQGSGVVPTDTQYF
TRBJ2-1 | - | TRBV27 | CASSWTGDNEQFF
TRBJ1-1 | - | TRBV29-1 | CSVGKGATEAFF
TRBJ2-7 | - | TRBV7-9 | CASSFSDNYEQYF
TRBJ2-3 | - | TRBV24-1 | CATSASSGRHDADTQYF
TRBJ2-7 | - | TRBV4-2 | CASSQLTGSTYEQYF
TRBJ2-2 | - | TRBV7-6 | CASSQTGRNTGELFF
TRBJ2-3 | - | TRBV27 | CASSSLAAGTDTQYF
TRBJ1-2 | - | TRBV2 | CASSATGENSGYTF
TRBJ2-7 | - | TRBV18 | CASSEPGLVHYEQYF
TRBJ1-1 | once | TRBV5-1 | CASSYRGKAFF
TRBJ2-1 | - | TRBV6-1 | CASSEDTIRKFF
TRBJ2-1 | - | TRBV27 | CASSWGPSNEQFF
TRBJ2-1 | - | TRBV30 | CAWSGLAGNLYNEQFF
TRBJ1-4 | - | TRBV30 | CAWAIGLAEKLFF
TRBJ2-2 | - | TRBV7-8 | CASSPGAGGELFF
TRBJ2-7 | - | TRBV2 | CASKSRGRVIEQYF
TRBJ2-6 | - | TRBV5-4 | CASSLVPRVSGANVLTF
TRBJ2-2 | - | TRBV7-6 | CASTRGRTGMDTGELFF
TRBJ2-7 | - | TRBV27 | CASSLSGSSYEQYF
TRBJ2-1 | - | TRBV9 | CASSVAIGGDYNEQFF
TRBJ2-1 | - | TRBV9 | CASSVDEREGHNEQFF
TRBJ2-2 | - | TRBV6-1 | CASSEGQNTGELFF
TRBJ1-1 | - | TRBV29-1 | CSVEDPGHLNTEAFF
TRBJ1-5 | - | TRBV23-1 | CASSQSDRGPNQPQHF
TRBJ2-7 | few | TRBV7-9 | CASSSPWGSYEQYF
TRBJ2-1 | - | TRBV24-1 | CATSDTRLGRQDVEQFF
TRBJ2-2 | - | TRBV2 | CASRVATNTGELFF
TRBJ1-1 | - | TRBV27 | CASSSLQGFNAEAFF
TRBJ2-1 | - | TRBV7-3 | CASSPRGTGGAVRYNEQFF
TRBJ1-1 | - | TRBV30 | CAWSNGGNTEAFF
TRBJ1-5 | - | TRBV2 | CASTGERVSQPQHF
TRBJ1-4 | - | TRBV9 | CASRKGQGTTNEKLFF
TRBJ2-3 | - | TRBV27 | CASTLAGAGTDTQYF
TRBJ1-2 | - | TRBV6-2/TRBV6-3 | CASSYSGRGLGYTF